The clone carrying this T cell receptor (beta chain) has only a few counts. This sample was taken from a study of T-cell memory formation after mild COVID-19. Study background: Largely, TCR clusters stayed within a single donor.

The 5'RACE method, run with constant-segment primers, produced TCR alpha and TCR beta cDNA libraries (carrying sample barcodes and UMIs). TCRdb analysed the 5' RACE reads with MiXCR anew, one entry per CDR3 protein. The profile covers about 140,000 distinct CDR3 sequences, with over 6% appearing a single time and approximately 2.2% taken by the ten largest. Germline values: CDR1 MNHEY, CDR2 SVGAGI. This CDR3 contains 16 residues. The J segment lost 9 bases and the V segment lost 9 bases, leaving 13 bases of the junction unmatched. The V gene is TRBV6-5, the J gene TRBJ2-3, with 15 bases fitting TRBD2. Sample: PBMCs or a T cell subset sorted from them (not recorded which). This clonotype was sampled from an adult woman who had mild COVID-19 (a few samples of this study predate the infection). Cell type and time point are not known. CDR3 amino acids: CASGPGTSGGPGTQYF. CDR3 nucleotide sequence: TGTGCCAGTGGCCCCGGGACTAGCGGGGGGCCAGGAACGCAGTATTTT.